A selection of T cell receptor beta chains follows, all from one sample in a study of early T cells in non-severe SARS-CoV-2 infection. TCRdb itself ran the 5' RACE reads through MiXCR, one entry per CDR3 protein. The table records 98,000 or so distinct CDR3 sequences, more than 10% of them present only once. The specimen was whole blood, collected at baseline. The source of these receptors is an adult who was a healthcare worker with PCR-confirmed SARS-CoV-2 infection or an uninfected control (not recorded which). Each CDR3 is given with its conserved first and last residue. Fields, in order: V gene, D gene, J gene, clone size, CDR3 DNA, CDR3 protein. A D gene is named only where the DNA matches it firmly. Expanded clones get a size class; other rows say once, few or many, or leave the size out.

V gene: TRBV7-3; D gene: TRBD1; J gene: TRBJ2-5; clone size: .; CDR3 DNA: TGTGCCAGCAGCCTTACCCCGACAGGGCGTTGGGAGACCCAGTACTTC; CDR3 protein: CASSLTPTGRWETQYF
V gene: TRBV2; D gene: .; J gene: TRBJ1-1; clone size: .; CDR3 DNA: TGTGCCAGCAGTAGACAATCTGATAACACTGAAGCTTTCTTT; CDR3 protein: CASSRQSDNTEAFF
V gene: TRBV11-2; D gene: .; J gene: TRBJ1-2; clone size: .; CDR3 DNA: TGTGCCAGCAGCTTAGGGCAGACTCCGGGGAGCTACACCTTC; CDR3 protein: CASSLGQTPGSYTF
V gene: TRBV11-3; D gene: .; J gene: TRBJ2-2; clone size: .; CDR3 DNA: TGTGCCAGCAGCTCCGCTCGCATCTCCGGGGAGCTGTTTTTT; CDR3 protein: CASSSARISGELFF
V gene: TRBV7-6; D gene: TRBD1; J gene: TRBJ2-1; clone size: .; CDR3 DNA: TGTGCCAGCAAAGGACAGGGGGCCGGTGAGCAGTTCTTC; CDR3 protein: CASKGQGAGEQFF
V gene: TRBV6-6; D gene: .; J gene: TRBJ1-1; clone size: .; CDR3 DNA: TGTGCCAGCAGTGGGGACTGGGAAGCTTTCTTT; CDR3 protein: CASSGDWEAFF
V gene: TRBV18; D gene: TRBD1; J gene: TRBJ1-6; clone size: few; CDR3 DNA: TGTGCCAGCTCCCTGGACAGGGGTGATTCACCCCTCCACTTT; CDR3 protein: CASSLDRGDSPLHF
V gene: TRBV12-3/TRBV12-4; D gene: .; J gene: TRBJ1-3; clone size: many; CDR3 DNA: TGTGCCAGCAGTTTCGGGCAGCTCTCTGGAAACACCATATATTTT; CDR3 protein: CASSFGQLSGNTIYF
V gene: TRBV20-1; D gene: .; J gene: TRBJ1-1; clone size: .; CDR3 DNA: TGCAGTGCCAGACAGGACCTGGGGACTGAAGCTTTCTTT; CDR3 protein: CSARQDLGTEAFF
V gene: TRBV10-2; D gene: .; J gene: TRBJ1-6; clone size: .; CDR3 DNA: TGCGCCAGCAGTGAGTCGAGTCCCAATTCACCCCTCCACTTT; CDR3 protein: CASSESSPNSPLHF
V gene: TRBV25-1; D gene: .; J gene: TRBJ1-2; clone size: many; CDR3 DNA: TGTGCCAGCAGTGAATATCCCGGGGGCGACTATGGCTACACCTTC; CDR3 protein: CASSEYPGGDYGYTF
V gene: TRBV7-3; D gene: .; J gene: TRBJ2-7; clone size: .; CDR3 DNA: TGTGCCAGCAGCCCACACGGGTCCTACGAGCAGTACTTC; CDR3 protein: CASSPHGSYEQYF
V gene: TRBV7-3; D gene: .; J gene: TRBJ1-1; clone size: many; CDR3 DNA: TGTGCCAGCAGCTCGGACAGAAGGACTGAAGCTTTCTTT; CDR3 protein: CASSSDRRTEAFF
V gene: TRBV19; D gene: TRBD1; J gene: TRBJ2-7; clone size: few; CDR3 DNA: TGTGCCAGTAGTGTTACGACAGGGGCCGTCTACGAGCAGTACTTC; CDR3 protein: CASSVTTGAVYEQYF
V gene: TRBV7-2; D gene: .; J gene: TRBJ2-1; clone size: few; CDR3 DNA: TGTGCCAGCAGCTTGGAGCGAGTCTACAATGAGCAGTTCTTC; CDR3 protein: CASSLERVYNEQFF
V gene: TRBV18; D gene: .; J gene: TRBJ1-3; clone size: .; CDR3 DNA: TGTGCCAGCTCACCACGGGGAGAGGAAAACACCATATATTTT; CDR3 protein: CASSPRGEENTIYF
V gene: TRBV12-3/TRBV12-4; D gene: .; J gene: TRBJ2-7; clone size: .; CDR3 DNA: TGTGCCAGCAGTTTGAGCGGAAGCGGTATAACTTACGAGCAGTACTTC; CDR3 protein: CASSLSGSGITYEQYF
V gene: TRBV20-1; D gene: .; J gene: TRBJ1-4; clone size: few; CDR3 DNA: TGCAGTGCTAGAGTTGGGGGCCCTAATGAAAAACTGTTTTTT; CDR3 protein: CSARVGGPNEKLFF
V gene: TRBV4-2; D gene: TRBD1; J gene: TRBJ2-7; clone size: .; CDR3 DNA: TGTGCCAGCAGCCCGCGGGACAGGGGATCGTTAGAGCAGTACTTC; CDR3 protein: CASSPRDRGSLEQYF
V gene: TRBV6-5; D gene: .; J gene: TRBJ2-7; clone size: .; CDR3 DNA: TGTGCCAGCAGGGTATACCAAGCCTCCTACGAGCAGTACTTC; CDR3 protein: CASRVYQASYEQYF
V gene: TRBV20-1; D gene: TRBD1; J gene: TRBJ2-2; clone size: few; CDR3 DNA: TGCAGTGCTAGTTCAACAGGGGGCTTGTCGACCGGGGAGCTGTTTTTT; CDR3 protein: CSASSTGGLSTGELFF
V gene: TRBV12-3/TRBV12-4; D gene: TRBD1; J gene: TRBJ2-7; clone size: once; CDR3 DNA: TGTGCCAGCAGCCCTTACCCACAGGGGGCTTCCTACGAGCAGTACTTC; CDR3 protein: CASSPYPQGASYEQYF
V gene: TRBV6-2/TRBV6-3; D gene: .; J gene: TRBJ1-5; clone size: few; CDR3 DNA: TGTGCCAGCAGTTACGAAACAGGTTATCAGCCCCAGCATTTT; CDR3 protein: CASSYETGYQPQHF
V gene: TRBV16; D gene: .; J gene: TRBJ1-5; clone size: many; CDR3 DNA: TGTGCCAGCAGCCAATTGTCGTCAGGCACAAGCAATCAGCCCCAGCATTTT; CDR3 protein: CASSQLSSGTSNQPQHF
V gene: TRBV3-1; D gene: TRBD1; J gene: TRBJ2-2; clone size: few; CDR3 DNA: TGTGCCAGCAGCGAAACAGGGGGTGCCGGGGAGCTGTTTTTT; CDR3 protein: CASSETGGAGELFF
V gene: TRBV28; D gene: TRBD1; J gene: TRBJ1-3; clone size: many; CDR3 DNA: TGTGCCAGCAGGACAGGGTCGTACGGAAACACCATATATTTT; CDR3 protein: CASRTGSYGNTIYF
V gene: TRBV11-2; D gene: TRBD2; J gene: TRBJ2-1; clone size: once; CDR3 DNA: TGTGCCAGCAGCCACAGGAGAGCTAGCGGGAGTGCATACAATGAGCAGTTCTTC; CDR3 protein: CASSHRRASGSAYNEQFF
V gene: TRBV5-1; D gene: .; J gene: TRBJ1-1; clone size: few; CDR3 DNA: TGCGCCAGCAGCCCGATCGTGGGGAGGACTGAAGCTTTCTTT; CDR3 protein: CASSPIVGRTEAFF
V gene: TRBV6-5; D gene: .; J gene: TRBJ2-4; clone size: few; CDR3 DNA: TGTGCTTCGAGCCGGAGGGCCAAAAACATTCAGTACTTC; CDR3 protein: CASSRRAKNIQYF
V gene: TRBV7-9; D gene: TRBD1; J gene: TRBJ2-7; clone size: .; CDR3 DNA: TGTGCCAACAGCCCCGGGACAGGGGCTGGCGAGCAGTACTTC; CDR3 protein: CANSPGTGAGEQYF
V gene: TRBV2; D gene: TRBD2; J gene: TRBJ2-1; clone size: .; CDR3 DNA: TGTGCCAGCAGTGGCACGGGAGGGTCTTCTCTACGGCAGTTCTTC; CDR3 protein: CASSGTGGSSLRQFF
V gene: TRBV11-3; D gene: .; J gene: TRBJ2-7; clone size: few; CDR3 DNA: TGTGCCAGCAGCTTAGACTTAATGGGGGTCCCCTACGAGCAGTACTTC; CDR3 protein: CASSLDLMGVPYEQYF
V gene: TRBV27; D gene: .; J gene: TRBJ1-4; clone size: .; CDR3 DNA: TGTGCCAGCATGCCAGGGGATAGGTGGGAAAAACTGTTTTTT; CDR3 protein: CASMPGDRWEKLFF
V gene: TRBV20-1; D gene: TRBD2; J gene: TRBJ2-7; clone size: few; CDR3 DNA: TGCAGTGCTAGTAACTGGCTAGCGGATTCCTACGAGCAGTACTTC; CDR3 protein: CSASNWLADSYEQYF
V gene: TRBV2; D gene: TRBD2; J gene: TRBJ2-1; clone size: .; CDR3 DNA: TGTGCCAGCTTCCCGACTAGCGGGAGAGATGAGCAGTTCTTC; CDR3 protein: CASFPTSGRDEQFF
V gene: TRBV7-9; D gene: .; J gene: TRBJ2-1; clone size: many; CDR3 DNA: TGTGCCAGCAGCTTACCCCTGGCAGAGCAGTTCTTC; CDR3 protein: CASSLPLAEQFF
V gene: TRBV6-4; D gene: TRBD1; J gene: TRBJ2-1; clone size: many; CDR3 DNA: TGTGCCAGCATTAGGACAGGGAACCCCCCTAACGATGAGCAGTTCTTC; CDR3 protein: CASIRTGNPPNDEQFF
V gene: TRBV27; D gene: TRBD2; J gene: TRBJ2-5; clone size: .; CDR3 DNA: TGTGCCAGCAGTCTTGCGGGACTAGCCTTTGAGACCCAGTACTTC; CDR3 protein: CASSLAGLAFETQYF
V gene: TRBV18; D gene: .; J gene: TRBJ1-4; clone size: .; CDR3 DNA: TGTGCCAGCTCACCAGGAAAATCCGAGGGACTGTTTTTT; CDR3 protein: CASSPGKSEGLFF
V gene: TRBV6-5; D gene: TRBD1; J gene: TRBJ1-1; clone size: few; CDR3 DNA: TGTGCCAGCACCTCAAACTGGGACAGGGAAGGTGGCACTGAAGCTTTCTTT; CDR3 protein: CASTSNWDREGGTEAFF
V gene: TRBV5-1; D gene: TRBD1; J gene: TRBJ2-7; clone size: .; CDR3 DNA: TGCGCCAGCAGAACAGGGGAGGAGCAGTACTTC; CDR3 protein: CASRTGEEQYF
V gene: TRBV11-3; D gene: .; J gene: TRBJ1-1; clone size: .; CDR3 DNA: TGTGCCAGCAGCCCAGGCGGGACGGCTAACACTGAAGCTTTCTTT; CDR3 protein: CASSPGGTANTEAFF
V gene: TRBV10-3; D gene: .; J gene: TRBJ1-6; clone size: .; CDR3 DNA: TGTGCCATCAGAGATTGGGCCCTTAATTCACCCCTCCACTTT; CDR3 protein: CAIRDWALNSPLHF
V gene: TRBV3-1; D gene: .; J gene: TRBJ2-1; clone size: .; CDR3 DNA: TGTGCCAGCAGCCAAGATCTGGTGGTAGGTGGAGGTGAGCAGTTCTTC; CDR3 protein: CASSQDLVVGGGEQFF
V gene: TRBV19; D gene: .; J gene: TRBJ1-5; clone size: .; CDR3 DNA: TGTGCCACCAAAACACGGTACAATCAGCCCCAGCATTTT; CDR3 protein: CATKTRYNQPQHF
V gene: TRBV9; D gene: .; J gene: TRBJ2-5; clone size: .; CDR3 DNA: TGTGCCAGCAGCGACGGGGTCCAAGAGACCCAGTACTTC; CDR3 protein: CASSDGVQETQYF
V gene: TRBV11-2; D gene: .; J gene: TRBJ1-2; clone size: .; CDR3 DNA: TGTGCCAGCAGCTTACCCGGCAGCATGCTCTATGGCTACACCTTC; CDR3 protein: CASSLPGSMLYGYTF
V gene: TRBV7-9; D gene: .; J gene: TRBJ1-2; clone size: few; CDR3 DNA: TGTGCCAGCAGCTTGGGACCGCTCTATGGCTACACCTTC; CDR3 protein: CASSLGPLYGYTF
V gene: TRBV5-1; D gene: .; J gene: TRBJ2-1; clone size: .; CDR3 DNA: TGCGCCAGCAGCTTGGGGACCGGGAGCAATGAGCAGTTCTTC; CDR3 protein: CASSLGTGSNEQFF
V gene: TRBV6-5; D gene: .; J gene: TRBJ2-7; clone size: few; CDR3 DNA: TGTGCCAGCAGCTCGGACCAAATCTACGAGCAGTACTTC; CDR3 protein: CASSSDQIYEQYF
V gene: TRBV14; D gene: .; J gene: TRBJ1-2; clone size: .; CDR3 DNA: TGTGCCAGCAGCCAAGATTTCTATGGCTACACCTTC; CDR3 protein: CASSQDFYGYTF
V gene: TRBV7-9; D gene: .; J gene: TRBJ2-7; clone size: .; CDR3 DNA: TGTGCCAGCAGCTTGGGGGTCGGGGAGCAGTACTTC; CDR3 protein: CASSLGVGEQYF
V gene: TRBV18; D gene: .; J gene: TRBJ1-1; clone size: many; CDR3 DNA: TGTGCCAGCTCACTGAAACAGGGAAGTACTGAAGCTTTCTTT; CDR3 protein: CASSLKQGSTEAFF
V gene: TRBV5-4; D gene: .; J gene: TRBJ1-2; clone size: many; CDR3 DNA: TGTGCCAGCAGCAGCCGACAGTCTCGCTACACCTTC; CDR3 protein: CASSSRQSRYTF
V gene: TRBV20-1; D gene: .; J gene: TRBJ2-5; clone size: few; CDR3 DNA: TGCAGTGCCCTCCCGTGGGTTGAGGGACAGACCCAGTACTTC; CDR3 protein: CSALPWVEGQTQYF
V gene: TRBV20-1; D gene: .; J gene: TRBJ1-1; clone size: many; CDR3 DNA: TGCAGTGCTAGAGGTCCGGGTCGAAACACTGAAGCTTTCTTT; CDR3 protein: CSARGPGRNTEAFF
V gene: TRBV28; D gene: .; J gene: TRBJ1-5; clone size: many; CDR3 DNA: TGTGCCACCGGGGATAGCAATCAGCCCCAGCATTTT; CDR3 protein: CATGDSNQPQHF
V gene: TRBV6-5; D gene: TRBD1; J gene: TRBJ2-3; clone size: few; CDR3 DNA: TGTGCCAGCAGACAGGGGGGAACAGATACGCAGTATTTT; CDR3 protein: CASRQGGTDTQYF